These 14 T cell receptor beta chains were sequenced from one sample in a study of cytomegalovirus exposure and HLA in healthy donors. Clones were sequenced by immunoSEQ multiplex PCR, and TCRdb holds only the in-frame ones, with some missing. The data show approximately 210,000 clones, about 83% seen once. Sequencing was performed on PBMCs. These TCRs come from a woman between 18 and 29 years old in good health and CMV-seronegative.

The chain employs TRBV5-4 and TRBJ2-7; unclear D gene. The CDR3 is 13 amino acids. Germline-derived CDR1 and CDR2 are SGHNT and YYREEE (reference sequence). V was shortened by 2 bases and J by 1 base, with 7 bases between the two germline ends. CDR3 sequence: CASSLAHSYEQYF. Here the CDR3 DNA reads TGTGCCAGCAGCTTAGCCCATTCCTACGAGCAGTACTTC.

This rearrangement joins TRBV19 to TRBJ2-5; D gene uncertain. V lost 5 bases and J lost 2, with 18 bases in between. The CDR3 is 16 residues long. Germline V gene lookup returns CDR1 LNHDA and CDR2 SQIVND (reference sequence). As DNA, the CDR3 is TGTGCCAGTAGTTATATGGCAGGTTCACCACAAGAGACCCAGTACTTC. This sequence encodes CASSYMAGSPQETQYF.

This chain links TRBV4-1 with TRBJ1-2; TRBD1 agrees at 7 bases. Trimming cost V 2 bases and J 5 bases; bases outside gene matches: 8. Per the germline V gene, CDR1 is MGHRA and CDR2 is YSYEKL. This CDR3 comprises 15 residues. CDR3 loop: CASSQLRQGRYGYTF. DNA of the CDR3: TGCGCCAGCAGCCAACTCAGACAGGGAAGGTATGGCTACACCTTC.

The genes are TRBV19 and TRBJ2-3; D perhaps matches TRBD2 (7 bases). V was clipped by 7 bases and J by 3 bases, with 14 bases between them. The CDR3 consists of 14 residues. Germline assignment: CDR1 LNHDA and CDR2 SQIVND (reference sequence). The chain's CDR3 is CASNKQGGTDTQYF. DNA for the CDR3: TGTGCCAGTAATAAACAGGGAGGGACAGATACGCAGTATTTT.

CDR3 in amino acids: CASSFGLASDTQYF. CDR3 nucleotide sequence: TGTGCCAGCAGTTTCGGACTAGCCTCAGATACGCAGTATTTT. The rearrangement links TRBV7-2 to TRBJ2-3, with 8 bases that match TRBD2. The CDR3 is made up of 14 amino acids. V shed 6 bases and J 4 bases; nucleotides not matched to a gene: 6. Germline V CDR1 and CDR2: SGHTA, FQGNSA.

The J gene is TRBJ1-5, the V gene TRBV28; D is unclear. Germline V gene data show CDR1 as MDHEN and CDR2 as SYDVKM. The CDR3 is made up of 14 amino acids. The V and J ends lost 3 bases and 1 base respectively, with 7 bases between them. The CDR3 loop is CASSFSGSNQPQHF. CDR3 nucleotides: TGTGCCAGCAGTTTTTCCGGGAGCAATCAGCCCCAGCATTTT.

This clone was detected only once. The chain recombines TRBV27 with TRBJ1-5; 8 bases align to TRBD1. The CDR3 totals 16 residues. CDR1 and CDR2 from the germline V gene are MNHEY and SMNVEV (reference sequence). V lost 2 bases, J lost 0 bases, and 3 bases stayed unmatched. CDR3 region: CASSLDRGNSNQPQHF. The DNA of the CDR3 is TGTGCCAGCAGTTTAGACAGGGGAAATAGCAATCAGCCCCAGCATTTT.

The CDR3 coding sequence is TGTGCCAGCAGCCTTCAGGGATCGAACACTGAAGCTTTCTTT. Residues: CASSLQGSNTEAFF. V usage is TRBV5-6 and J usage is TRBJ1-1; possible D gene TRBD1, 5 bases. Germline V gene sequence: CDR1 SGHDT, CDR2 YYEEEE. The V end lost 4 bases, the J end lost 1 base, and 11 bases lay between the germline ends. There are 14 residues in the CDR3.

The CDR3 is CASSLGRFTDTQYF. In DNA form, the CDR3 reads TGTGCCAGCAGCTTAGGTAGATTCACAGATACGCAGTATTTT. This chain joins TRBV11-3 and TRBJ2-3; D is ambiguous. Trimming pared 1 base from V and 2 bases from J, leaving 7 bases between. The germline CDR1 and CDR2 sequences are SGHNT and YENEEA. The CDR3 has 14 amino acids.

The chain employs TRBV6-4 and TRBJ2-3; 8 nucleotides line up with TRBD1. The CDR3 extends over 14 amino acids. J gave up 4 bases and V 4 bases, and 4 bases lay outside the gene matches. Germline loops: CDR1 MRHNA, CDR2 SNTAGT. Written as DNA, the CDR3 is TGTGCCAGCAGTGTCGGACAGGGCGCAGATACGCAGTATTTT. Translation gives CASSVGQGADTQYF.

Comments on this clone: The sample carries other DNA sequences with the same CDR3. This rearrangement joins TRBV25-1 to TRBJ1-5; D not resolved. The V end lost 0 bases, the J end lost 10 bases, and 13 bases lay between the germline ends. This CDR3 comprises 14 residues. The V gene's germline CDR1 is MGHDK and CDR2 SYGVNS. As DNA, the CDR3 is TGTGCCAGCAGTGAATATAAAGAGGTTCAACCCCAGCATTTT. The encoded protein is CASSEYKEVQPQHF. The whole variable domain, filled in from reference TRBV25-1 and TRBJ1-5, reads EADIYQTPRYLVIGTGKKITLECSQTMGHDKMYWYQQDPGMELHLIHYSYGVNSTEKGDLSSESTVSRIRTEHFPLTLESARPSHTSQYLCASSEYKEVQPQHFGDGTRLSIL.

This clone was counted once. V gene TRBV4-1 combines with J gene TRBJ2-1, with 12 bases aligning to TRBD2. This CDR3 has 19 residues. Germline CDR1 and CDR2: MGHRA and YSYEKL. The ends lost 0 bases at V and 8 bases at J; junction bases unmatched: 14. The CDR3 DNA sequence: TGCGCCAGCAGCCAAGATCTAGGTGGTTGGACTAGCGGGGTATATGAGCAGTTCTTC. Translation gives CASSQDLGGWTSGVYEQFF.

The rearrangement joins TRBV4-2 to TRBJ1-5; the match to TRBD1 covers 9 bases. The germline gives CDR1 LGHNA, CDR2 YNFKEQ. The V and J ends lost 3 bases and 11 bases, in that order; junction bases with no gene match: 14. CDR3 length: 16 amino acids. The CDR3 loop is CASSHTGQGLELSQHF. Here the CDR3 DNA reads TGTGCCAGCAGCCATACTGGACAGGGGTTAGAGTTGTCCCAGCATTTT.

V and J are TRBV10-1 and TRBJ1-1; D gene unclear. Per germline, CDR1 WNHNN and CDR2 SYGVQD (reference sequence). The V and J ends lost 6 bases and 1 base respectively, with 9 bases between them. This CDR3 has 13 amino acids. The CDR3 loop is CASSLHRNTEAFF. Here the CDR3 DNA reads TGCGCCAGCAGCCTACACAGGAACACTGAAGCTTTCTTT.